A selection of T cell receptor beta chains follows, all from one sample in a study of blood T cells in healthy people across ages. TCRdb recomputed calls from the 5' RACE reads with MiXCR, one row per CDR3 protein. This sample has hundreds of thousands of distinct CDR3 sequences, with roughly 56% found just once. Sequencing used blood. Source of these receptors: a man between 35 and 55 years old in good health. Each CDR3 is given with its conserved first and last residue. The D gene is left open where the match is weak. Clone size is not always given. Where it is, it says once, few, many or a class for expanded clones.

j_gene,v_gene,abundance,d_gene,CDR3aa,CDR3nt
TRBJ2-4,TRBV5-8,-,-,CASKQTVAKNIQYF,TGTGCCAGCAAACAGACGGTGGCCAAAAACATTCAGTACTTC
TRBJ2-1,TRBV7-2,-,TRBD1,CASSGARNGQGGEQFF,TGTGCCAGCAGCGGAGCCCGCAACGGACAGGGAGGAGAGCAGTTCTTC
TRBJ2-1,TRBV27,once,-,CASSFLGPSSYNEQFF,TGTGCCAGCAGCTTTTTGGGCCCCAGCTCCTACAATGAGCAGTTCTTC
TRBJ1-2,TRBV28,-,-,CASREAYGYTF,TGTGCCAGCAGGGAGGCCTATGGCTACACCTTC
TRBJ2-7,TRBV20-1,-,-,CSARDKSGFPLDEQYF,TGCAGTGCTAGAGATAAGAGCGGGTTCCCCTTGGACGAGCAGTACTTC
TRBJ1-2,TRBV12-3/TRBV12-4,-,-,CASSIRDTGSRYIF,TGTGCCAGCAGTATCCGAGATACAGGGTCGCGCTACATCTTC
TRBJ2-7,TRBV20-1,few,TRBD2,CSAPGLAGNEQYF,TGCAGTGCCCCGGGACTAGCGGGAAACGAGCAGTACTTC
TRBJ2-7,TRBV2,-,TRBD1,CASSQRGQDYEQYF,TGTGCCAGCAGTCAAAGGGGACAGGATTACGAGCAGTACTTC
TRBJ2-7,TRBV28,-,TRBD1,CASSYKLRTGGFEQYF,TGTGCCAGCAGTTATAAACTCAGGACAGGGGGCTTCGAGCAGTACTTC
TRBJ2-5,TRBV20-1,-,-,CSARDPGEGVTNSQETQYF,TGCAGTGCTAGAGACCCTGGTGAGGGAGTGACGAATTCACAAGAGACCCAGTACTTC
TRBJ2-3,TRBV20-1,once,-,CSASLTGLRTDTQYF,TGCAGTGCTAGCCTAACAGGGTTGAGAACAGATACGCAGTATTTT
TRBJ2-6,TRBV28,few,-,CASTVLAGANVLTF,TGTGCCAGCACCGTCCTGGCTGGGGCCAACGTCCTGACTTTC
TRBJ2-7,TRBV15,-,-,CATSRETGEYEQYF,TGTGCCACCAGCAGAGAGACGGGGGAGTACGAGCAGTACTTC
TRBJ2-2,TRBV5-1,-,-,CASREGTPNTGELFF,TGCGCCAGCAGGGAGGGAACGCCGAACACCGGGGAGCTGTTTTTT
TRBJ1-6,TRBV9,-,-,CASSVDPVSPLHF,TGTGCCAGCAGCGTAGATCCAGTTTCACCCCTCCACTTT